A selection of T cell receptor beta chains follows, all from one sample in a study of shared clonotypes between healthy human individuals. Some clones are missing from TCRdb's copy, which holds only in-frame ones; the method was immunoSEQ multiplex PCR. The sample carries 2,500,000 or so clones, about nine tenths recorded once. Sequenced: naive CD4+ T cells from PBMCs. Receptor source: a man younger than 30 in good health. Some clones in this sample may be carry-over from other donors' samples. Each CDR3 is given with its conserved first and last residue. D genes are given only for firm matches. Some rows mark clone size as missing; the rest say once, few, many or name a class of expanded clone.

v_gene: TRBV6-1; j_gene: TRBJ1-4; d_gene: TRBD1; abundance: NA; CDR3nt: TGTGCCAGCAGTGATGGCGGGACAGGGGGAATAGAAAAACTGTTTTTT; CDR3aa: CASSDGGTGGIEKLFF
v_gene: TRBV27; j_gene: TRBJ2-7; d_gene: TRBD2; abundance: NA; CDR3nt: TGTGCCAGCCGATCCACTAGCGCTTCCTACGAGCAGTACTTC; CDR3aa: CASRSTSASYEQYF
v_gene: TRBV6-1; j_gene: TRBJ1-5; d_gene: NA; abundance: NA; CDR3nt: TGTGCCAGCAGTGTAGTTCAGGGGAGTTATCAGCCCCAGCATTTT; CDR3aa: CASSVVQGSYQPQHF
v_gene: TRBV5-4; j_gene: TRBJ2-3; d_gene: NA; abundance: NA; CDR3nt: TGTGCCAGCAGCCCCTCCACAGATACGCAGTATTTT; CDR3aa: CASSPSTDTQYF
v_gene: TRBV10-1; j_gene: TRBJ2-2; d_gene: NA; abundance: once; CDR3nt: TGCGCCAGCAGACCCGACGCGACCGGGGAGCTGTTTTTT; CDR3aa: CASRPDATGELFF
v_gene: TRBV9; j_gene: TRBJ1-1; d_gene: TRBD1; abundance: NA; CDR3nt: TGTGCCAGCAGCGTATCGGGACAGGCTCCTGAAGCTTTCTTT; CDR3aa: CASSVSGQAPEAFF
v_gene: TRBV10-3; j_gene: TRBJ2-5; d_gene: NA; abundance: NA; CDR3nt: TGTGCCATCAGCGGCGGTGCGACAGAGACCCAGTACTTC; CDR3aa: CAISGGATETQYF
v_gene: TRBV25-1; j_gene: TRBJ2-7; d_gene: NA; abundance: NA; CDR3nt: TGTGCCAGCAGCTCAAACCGGGACTCACTCTCCTACGAGCAGTACTTC; CDR3aa: CASSSNRDSLSYEQYF
v_gene: TRBV6-5; j_gene: TRBJ2-6; d_gene: NA; abundance: once; CDR3nt: TGTGCCAGCAGTTGGGGACTCTACTCTGGGGCCAACGTCCTGACTTTC; CDR3aa: CASSWGLYSGANVLTF
v_gene: TRBV5-1; j_gene: TRBJ1-6; d_gene: NA; abundance: NA; CDR3nt: TGCGCCAGCAGCTTTCAGGGTAGAGACTCACCCCTCCACTTT; CDR3aa: CASSFQGRDSPLHF
v_gene: TRBV6-1; j_gene: TRBJ1-1; d_gene: NA; abundance: NA; CDR3nt: TGTGCCAGCAGCGAAAGCAACAGGGACACTGAAGCTTTCTTT; CDR3aa: CASSESNRDTEAFF
v_gene: TRBV6-1; j_gene: TRBJ1-4; d_gene: NA; abundance: NA; CDR3nt: TGTGCCAGCCACATACGGGCTCGAGAAAAACTGTTTTTT; CDR3aa: CASHIRAREKLFF
v_gene: TRBV30; j_gene: TRBJ1-6; d_gene: NA; abundance: NA; CDR3nt: TGTGCCTGGAGTGTTGGTACGGGGAGGAATTCACCCCTCCACTTT; CDR3aa: CAWSVGTGRNSPLHF
v_gene: TRBV28; j_gene: TRBJ1-2; d_gene: NA; abundance: few; CDR3nt: TGTGCCAGCAGTGGGGCCTATGGCTACACCTTC; CDR3aa: CASSGAYGYTF
v_gene: TRBV7-9; j_gene: TRBJ2-1; d_gene: NA; abundance: NA; CDR3nt: TGTGCCAGCAGCCCCGTCGGGGGGCAGGGGAGAGACAATGAGCAGTTCTTC; CDR3aa: CASSPVGGQGRDNEQFF
v_gene: TRBV5-1; j_gene: TRBJ2-7; d_gene: TRBD1; abundance: NA; CDR3nt: TGCGCCAGCAGCTTACAGGGGGCCCCCACCTACGAGCAGTACTTC; CDR3aa: CASSLQGAPTYEQYF
v_gene: TRBV28; j_gene: TRBJ1-2; d_gene: TRBD1; abundance: NA; CDR3nt: TGTGCCAGCAGTCCAGACAGGGGACTCTATGGCTACACCTTC; CDR3aa: CASSPDRGLYGYTF
v_gene: TRBV5-4; j_gene: TRBJ2-7; d_gene: NA; abundance: NA; CDR3nt: TGTGCCAGCAGCTTGGAGACGGTTACCTACGAGCAGTACTTC; CDR3aa: CASSLETVTYEQYF
v_gene: TRBV7-3; j_gene: TRBJ2-2; d_gene: NA; abundance: NA; CDR3nt: TGTGCCAGCAGCTTAACGTCAGCGGCGAACACCGGGGAGCTGTTTTTT; CDR3aa: CASSLTSAANTGELFF
v_gene: TRBV11-2; j_gene: TRBJ2-3; d_gene: NA; abundance: NA; CDR3nt: TGTGCCAGCAGCTTAGATGCAGATACGCAGTATTTT; CDR3aa: CASSLDADTQYF
v_gene: TRBV7-6; j_gene: TRBJ2-7; d_gene: TRBD2; abundance: NA; CDR3nt: TGTGCCAGCAGCTCCCATGGGACTAGCAGTCCCTACGAGCAGTACTTC; CDR3aa: CASSSHGTSSPYEQYF
v_gene: TRBV18; j_gene: TRBJ2-7; d_gene: TRBD2; abundance: NA; CDR3nt: TGTGCCAGCTCACCAAGCGGGAGGGCCCTCTACGAGCAGTACTTC; CDR3aa: CASSPSGRALYEQYF
v_gene: TRBV6-6; j_gene: TRBJ2-7; d_gene: TRBD1; abundance: NA; CDR3nt: TGTGCCAGCAGTTACGGAGGACAGGTGCTTGAGCAGTACTTC; CDR3aa: CASSYGGQVLEQYF
v_gene: TRBV5-1; j_gene: TRBJ1-1; d_gene: NA; abundance: NA; CDR3nt: TGCGCCAGCAGCGCCCCCCAGAGGGGTGCCACTGAAGCTTTCTTT; CDR3aa: CASSAPQRGATEAFF
v_gene: TRBV30; j_gene: TRBJ2-5; d_gene: TRBD2; abundance: NA; CDR3nt: TGTGCCTGGAGTAAGGTAGCGGGTGGAGTGGGGGCCCAGTACTTC; CDR3aa: CAWSKVAGGVGAQYF
v_gene: TRBV28; j_gene: TRBJ2-2; d_gene: NA; abundance: NA; CDR3nt: TGTGCCAGCAGTACCGACAGTTTAAGGGTCACCGGGGAGCTGTTTTTT; CDR3aa: CASSTDSLRVTGELFF
v_gene: TRBV5-1; j_gene: TRBJ2-5; d_gene: NA; abundance: NA; CDR3nt: TGCGCCAGCAGCTTGCGGGTGAGACAAGAGACCCAGTACTTC; CDR3aa: CASSLRVRQETQYF
v_gene: TRBV5-1; j_gene: TRBJ2-3; d_gene: TRBD2; abundance: NA; CDR3nt: TGCGCCAGCAGCATAAATAGCGGGACGGCCCAAGATACGCAGTATTTT; CDR3aa: CASSINSGTAQDTQYF
v_gene: TRBV4-2; j_gene: TRBJ2-5; d_gene: TRBD1; abundance: NA; CDR3nt: TGTGCCAGCAGCCAAACCCAGGACAGGGGGTTTCAAGAGACCCAGTACTTC; CDR3aa: CASSQTQDRGFQETQYF
v_gene: TRBV19; j_gene: TRBJ2-4; d_gene: NA; abundance: NA; CDR3nt: TGTGCCAGTAGATGGGCGGGACAGAAAAACATTCAGTACTTC; CDR3aa: CASRWAGQKNIQYF
v_gene: TRBV28; j_gene: TRBJ1-5; d_gene: TRBD1; abundance: NA; CDR3nt: TGTGCCAGCAGAATACACCGGGACAGGGAACTATATAGCAATCAGCCCCAGCATTTT; CDR3aa: CASRIHRDRELYSNQPQHF
v_gene: TRBV27; j_gene: TRBJ2-5; d_gene: NA; abundance: NA; CDR3nt: TGTGCCAGCAGTTTTACGGGCCGAAGTCAGGAGACCCAGTACTTC; CDR3aa: CASSFTGRSQETQYF
v_gene: TRBV6-5; j_gene: TRBJ1-5; d_gene: TRBD1; abundance: NA; CDR3nt: TGTGCCAGCAGATTGGGACAGGGGGTTCAGCCCCAGCATTTT; CDR3aa: CASRLGQGVQPQHF
v_gene: TRBV12-5; j_gene: TRBJ2-2; d_gene: TRBD2; abundance: NA; CDR3nt: TGTGCTAGTGGTTTGGCCGCGGGACTAGATCCCGGGGAGCTGTTTTTT; CDR3aa: CASGLAAGLDPGELFF
v_gene: TRBV7-3; j_gene: TRBJ2-1; d_gene: TRBD2; abundance: NA; CDR3nt: TGTGCCAGCAGCTTAACTCGGGAGCGGGGAGGTGATGAGCAGTTCTTC; CDR3aa: CASSLTRERGGDEQFF
v_gene: TRBV2; j_gene: TRBJ1-5; d_gene: NA; abundance: NA; CDR3nt: TGTGCCAGCTCCGAATCCCAACGCGCTGGGTGGGAGGGAAATCGGGCCCAGCATTTT; CDR3aa: CASSESQRAGWEGNRAQHF
v_gene: TRBV6-1; j_gene: TRBJ2-3; d_gene: NA; abundance: NA; CDR3nt: TGTGCCAGCAGCCGAAGAGGGGGTTATACGCAGTATTTT; CDR3aa: CASSRRGGYTQYF
v_gene: TRBV6-4; j_gene: TRBJ2-1; d_gene: NA; abundance: NA; CDR3nt: TGTGCCAGCAGTGACCGGAGGAACAATGAGCAGTTCTTC; CDR3aa: CASSDRRNNEQFF
v_gene: TRBV5-1; j_gene: TRBJ1-4; d_gene: NA; abundance: NA; CDR3nt: TGCGCCAGCAGCCCAGACAGTCCTGAAAAACTGTTTTTT; CDR3aa: CASSPDSPEKLFF
v_gene: TRBV7-3; j_gene: TRBJ2-1; d_gene: NA; abundance: NA; CDR3nt: TGTGCCAGCAGCCCCGCCGGCGCTGGGGGAGGCTACAATGAGCAGTTCTTC; CDR3aa: CASSPAGAGGGYNEQFF
v_gene: TRBV29-1; j_gene: TRBJ2-5; d_gene: NA; abundance: NA; CDR3nt: TGCAGCACCGCCACAGGGACCGGAGAGACCCAGTACTTC; CDR3aa: CSTATGTGETQYF
v_gene: TRBV7-9; j_gene: TRBJ1-1; d_gene: NA; abundance: NA; CDR3nt: TGTGCCAGCAGCTTACAGGGGCCCACTGAAGCTTTCTTT; CDR3aa: CASSLQGPTEAFF
v_gene: TRBV28; j_gene: TRBJ1-1; d_gene: NA; abundance: NA; CDR3nt: TGTGCCAGCAGTTTACAACAGGCCTCCGGCACTGAAGCTTTCTTT; CDR3aa: CASSLQQASGTEAFF
v_gene: TRBV5-1; j_gene: TRBJ1-1; d_gene: NA; abundance: NA; CDR3nt: TGCGCCAGCAGCTTGGCCGCAGTGAACACTGAAGCTTTCTTT; CDR3aa: CASSLAAVNTEAFF
v_gene: TRBV7-9; j_gene: TRBJ1-4; d_gene: NA; abundance: NA; CDR3nt: TGTGCCAGCAGCTCCCAGGACGGACTCAATGAAAAACTGTTTTTT; CDR3aa: CASSSQDGLNEKLFF
v_gene: TRBV5-1; j_gene: TRBJ1-4; d_gene: NA; abundance: NA; CDR3nt: TGCGCCAGCAGCTTGGCGGCAGGCGAAAATGAAAAACTGTTTTTT; CDR3aa: CASSLAAGENEKLFF
v_gene: TRBV19; j_gene: TRBJ2-1; d_gene: NA; abundance: NA; CDR3nt: TGTGCCAGTAAACGGGACCTAGGAAATGAGCAGTTCTTC; CDR3aa: CASKRDLGNEQFF
v_gene: TRBV7-2; j_gene: TRBJ1-4; d_gene: NA; abundance: NA; CDR3nt: TGTGCCAGCAGCTCCGCAACTAATGAAAAACTGTTTTTT; CDR3aa: CASSSATNEKLFF
v_gene: TRBV6-1; j_gene: TRBJ1-2; d_gene: TRBD1; abundance: NA; CDR3nt: TGTGCCAGCACTTCAGGACAGGGCCCCTATGGCTACACCTTC; CDR3aa: CASTSGQGPYGYTF
v_gene: TRBV7-2; j_gene: TRBJ1-5; d_gene: NA; abundance: NA; CDR3nt: TGTGCCAGCAGCTTAACAGGGCGGGAGCAGCCCCAGCATTTT; CDR3aa: CASSLTGREQPQHF
v_gene: TRBV7-9; j_gene: TRBJ1-5; d_gene: TRBD1; abundance: NA; CDR3nt: TGTGCCAGCAGCTTAGGATCGGGACAGGGGTTACAGCCCCAGCATTTT; CDR3aa: CASSLGSGQGLQPQHF
v_gene: TRBV5-1; j_gene: TRBJ1-4; d_gene: TRBD1; abundance: NA; CDR3nt: TGCGCCAGCAGCTTGCGACAGGGGGCCCTTAGGGAAAAACTGTTTTTT; CDR3aa: CASSLRQGALREKLFF
v_gene: TRBV2; j_gene: TRBJ2-1; d_gene: TRBD2; abundance: NA; CDR3nt: TGTGCCAGCAGCCCTCTAGCGGGAAATCTCTCTGAGCAGTTCTTC; CDR3aa: CASSPLAGNLSEQFF
v_gene: TRBV11-2; j_gene: TRBJ2-3; d_gene: TRBD2; abundance: once; CDR3nt: TGTGCCGAGCGGGAGTGGGGCACAGATACGCAGTATTTT; CDR3aa: CAEREWGTDTQYF